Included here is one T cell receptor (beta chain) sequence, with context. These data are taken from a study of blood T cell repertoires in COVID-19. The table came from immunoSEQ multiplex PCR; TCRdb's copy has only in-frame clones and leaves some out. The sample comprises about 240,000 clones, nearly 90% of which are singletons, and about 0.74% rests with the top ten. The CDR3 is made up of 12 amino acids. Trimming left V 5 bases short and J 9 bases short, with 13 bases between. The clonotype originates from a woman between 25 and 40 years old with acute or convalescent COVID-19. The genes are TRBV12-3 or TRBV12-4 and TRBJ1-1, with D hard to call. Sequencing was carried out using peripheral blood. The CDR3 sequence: CASSEPGFKAFF. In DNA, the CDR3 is TGTGCCAGCAGTGAACCGGGATTTAAAGCTTTCTTT.